Presented here are 10 T cell receptor beta chains from one specimen sequenced in a study of T cell responses to AZD1222 COVID-19 vaccine. This table comes from immunoSEQ multiplex PCR, and its TCRdb copy is limited to in-frame clones, with some not included. The repertoire holds around 130,000 clones, with about 93% as singletons. Sequences were derived from peripheral blood, sampled on day 0 of AZD1222 vaccination. The receptors originated from an adult in good health.

The DNA for the CDR3 is TGTGCCAGCAGCTTAACGGGACAGGTCAATTCACCCCTCCACTTT. Its protein product is CASSLTGQVNSPLHF. V and J are TRBV7-3 and TRBJ1-6, with TRBD1 matching 8 bases. This CDR3 is 15 amino acids long. The J segment lost 7 bases and the V segment lost 0 bases, leaving 2 bases of the junction unmatched. In germline, CDR1 is SGHTA, CDR2 FQGTGA.

This clone was recorded only once. The V call is TRBV28, the J call TRBJ2-5; D is possibly TRBD1 (5 bases). Per germline, CDR1 MDHEN and CDR2 SYDVKM. There are 16 residues in the CDR3. Trimming removed 5 bases from V and 7 bases from J, with 23 bases in between. The CDR3 loop reads CASSPPGQGIRGTQYF. DNA of the CDR3: TGTGCCAGCAGTCCCCCCGGGCAGGGTATACGAGGGACCCAGTACTTC.

This clone was detected only once. This chain connects TRBV11-2 to TRBJ1-1; the D gene is possibly TRBD1 (5 bases). Trimming pared 5 bases from V and 7 bases from J, leaving 11 bases between. Germline V lookup: CDR1 SGHAT, CDR2 FQNNGV. The CDR3 totals 12 residues. The CDR3 here is CASSPGTSEAFF. CDR3 DNA sequence: TGTGCCAGCAGCCCTGGGACTAGTGAAGCTTTCTTT.

The chain couples TRBV29-1 to TRBJ2-7; perhaps TRBD2 as D (5 bases). Trimming took off 7 bases at V and 12 bases at J, with 19 bases between the two ends. In germline, CDR1 is SQVTM, CDR2 ANQGSEA. The CDR3 sequence is 11 residues long. DNA of the CDR3: TGCAGCGCCGGGGAGCCAGACTACTGGTACTTC. Its translation: CSAGEPDYWYF.

This chain connects TRBV6-6 to TRBJ2-3; no firm D call. CDR3 length equals 16 residues. V was pared by 0 bases and J by 4 bases, with 14 bases between. Germline V gene lookup returns CDR1 MNHNY and CDR2 SVGAGI (reference sequence). The CDR3 bases are TGTGCCAGCAGTTACTCGATGGTCAGCAGCTCAGATACGCAGTATTTT. Translated: CASSYSMVSSSDTQYF.

V is TRBV7-9 and J is TRBJ2-1; D is undetermined. V shed 2 bases and J shed 7 bases, with 9 bases lying between them. Germline V lookup: CDR1 SEHNR, CDR2 FQNEAQ (reference sequence). The CDR3 has 13 residues. This CDR3 is CASSLSGVNEQFF. The DNA for the CDR3 is TGTGCCAGCAGCTTAAGTGGCGTTAATGAGCAGTTCTTC.

The chain carries TRBV7-2 and TRBJ1-1; no reliable D call. Germline V gives CDR1 SGHTA, CDR2 FQGNSA. The CDR3 consists of 13 residues. The germline V and J ends were trimmed by 5 bases and 2 bases, with 9 bases remaining between them. The CDR3 nucleotides read TGTGCCAGCAGCCAGCAGCTTAACACTGAAGCTTTCTTT. As protein: CASSQQLNTEAFF.

The rearrangement links TRBV28 to TRBJ2-7, with TRBD1 as a possible D gene (6 bases). The V gene lost 7 bases and the J gene lost 8 bases, with 15 bases spanning the gap. Germline CDR1 reads MDHEN; CDR2 reads SYDVKM. This CDR3 is 12 amino acids long. CDR3 protein: CASTPLRGKQYF. CDR3 DNA: TGTGCCAGCACACCCCTCAGGGGCAAGCAGTACTTC.

The chain links TRBV28 to TRBJ1-1; possibly TRBD1 for D (6 bases). Looked up from germline, CDR1 is MDHEN and CDR2 is SYDVKM. The CDR3 covers 15 residues. V lost 5 bases to trimming and J lost 1 base, with 14 bases between them. CDR3 coding DNA: TGTGCCAGCAGTGTTTTGGGGGCGTCGAACACTGAAGCTTTCTTT. Translated: CASSVLGASNTEAFF.

The J gene is TRBJ1-1, the V gene TRBV30; D perhaps matches TRBD1 (6 bases). The CDR3 covers 14 residues. V was cut by 1 base and J by 6 bases, with 15 bases left in between. CDR1 GTSNPN and CDR2 SVGIG come from the germline V gene (reference sequence). The CDR3 nucleotides read TGTGCCTGGAGTGGGGGACACGTAGGCGCTGAAGCTTTCTTT. Translated: CAWSGGHVGAEAFF.